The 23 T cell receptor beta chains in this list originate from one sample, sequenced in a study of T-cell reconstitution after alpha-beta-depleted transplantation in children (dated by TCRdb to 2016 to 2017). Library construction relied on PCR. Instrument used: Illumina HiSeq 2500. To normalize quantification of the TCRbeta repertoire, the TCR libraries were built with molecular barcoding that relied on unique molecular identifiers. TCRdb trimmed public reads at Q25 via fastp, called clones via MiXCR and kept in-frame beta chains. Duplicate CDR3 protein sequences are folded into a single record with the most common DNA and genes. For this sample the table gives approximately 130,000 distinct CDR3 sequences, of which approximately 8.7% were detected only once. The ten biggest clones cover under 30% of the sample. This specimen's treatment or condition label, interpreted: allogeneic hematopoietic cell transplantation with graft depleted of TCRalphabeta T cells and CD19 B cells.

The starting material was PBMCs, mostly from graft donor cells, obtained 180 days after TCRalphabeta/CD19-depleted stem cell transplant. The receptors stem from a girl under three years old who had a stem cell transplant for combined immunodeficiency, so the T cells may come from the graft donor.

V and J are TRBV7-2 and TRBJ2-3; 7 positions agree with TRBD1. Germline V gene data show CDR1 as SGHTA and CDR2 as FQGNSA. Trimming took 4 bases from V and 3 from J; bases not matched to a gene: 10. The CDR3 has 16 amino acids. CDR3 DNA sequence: TGTGCCAGCAGCTCCCGACAGGGCGCCCCGACAGATACGCAGTATTTT. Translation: CASSSRQGAPTDTQYF.

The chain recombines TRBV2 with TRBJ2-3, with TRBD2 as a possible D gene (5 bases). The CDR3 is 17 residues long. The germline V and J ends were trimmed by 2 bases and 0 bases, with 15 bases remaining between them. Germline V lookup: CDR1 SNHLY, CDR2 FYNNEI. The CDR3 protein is CASSELQRMPSTDTQYF. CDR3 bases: TGTGCCAGCAGTGAACTGCAGCGGATGCCTAGCACAGATACGCAGTATTTT.

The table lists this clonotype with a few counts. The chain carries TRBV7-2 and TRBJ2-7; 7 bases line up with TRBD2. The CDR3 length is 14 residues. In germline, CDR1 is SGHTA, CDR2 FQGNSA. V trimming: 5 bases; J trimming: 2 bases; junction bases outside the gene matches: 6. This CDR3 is CASSLSGDAYEQYF. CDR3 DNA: TGTGCCAGCAGCCTAAGCGGGGACGCCTACGAGCAGTACTTC.

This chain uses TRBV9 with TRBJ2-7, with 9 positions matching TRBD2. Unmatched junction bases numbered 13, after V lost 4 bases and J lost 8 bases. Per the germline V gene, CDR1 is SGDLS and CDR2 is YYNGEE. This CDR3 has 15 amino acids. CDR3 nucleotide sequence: TGTGCCAGCAGCCCCGAGACTAGCGGAAGTATGAAGCAGTACTTC. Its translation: CASSPETSGSMKQYF.

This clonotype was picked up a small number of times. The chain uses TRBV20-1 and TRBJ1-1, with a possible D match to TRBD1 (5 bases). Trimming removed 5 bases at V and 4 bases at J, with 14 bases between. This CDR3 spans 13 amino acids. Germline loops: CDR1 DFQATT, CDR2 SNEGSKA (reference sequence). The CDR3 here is CSAAGTPITEAFF. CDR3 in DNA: TGCAGTGCTGCCGGGACCCCTATCACTGAAGCTTTCTTT.

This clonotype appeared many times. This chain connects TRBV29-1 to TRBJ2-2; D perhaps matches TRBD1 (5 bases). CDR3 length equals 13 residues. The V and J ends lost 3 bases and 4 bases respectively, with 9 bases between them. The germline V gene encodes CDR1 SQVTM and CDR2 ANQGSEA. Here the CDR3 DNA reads TGCAGCGTTGACCAGGGTGGCACCGGGGAGCTGTTTTTT. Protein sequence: CSVDQGGTGELFF.

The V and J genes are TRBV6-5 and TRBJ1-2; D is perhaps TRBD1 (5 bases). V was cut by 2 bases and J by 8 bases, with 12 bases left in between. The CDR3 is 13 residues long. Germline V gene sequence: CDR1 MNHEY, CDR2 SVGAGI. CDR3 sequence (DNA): TGTGCCAGCAGTTACGGGGCTTCGGGGGGCTACACCTTC. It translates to CASSYGASGGYTF.

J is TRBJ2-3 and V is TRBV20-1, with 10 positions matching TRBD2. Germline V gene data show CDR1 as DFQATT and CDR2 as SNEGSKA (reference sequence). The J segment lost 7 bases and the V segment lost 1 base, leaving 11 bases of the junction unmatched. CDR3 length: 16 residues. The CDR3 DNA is TGCAGTGCTAGAGTGGATCGAGCGGGGGGGCCGAATACGCAGTATTTT. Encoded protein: CSARVDRAGGPNTQYF.

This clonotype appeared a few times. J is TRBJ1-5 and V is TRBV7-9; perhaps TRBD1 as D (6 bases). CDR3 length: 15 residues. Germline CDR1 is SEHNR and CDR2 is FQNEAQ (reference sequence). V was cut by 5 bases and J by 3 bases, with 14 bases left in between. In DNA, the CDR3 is TGTGCCAGCAGCCTTTCGGGACATCCCAATCAGCCCCAGCATTTT. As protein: CASSLSGHPNQPQHF.

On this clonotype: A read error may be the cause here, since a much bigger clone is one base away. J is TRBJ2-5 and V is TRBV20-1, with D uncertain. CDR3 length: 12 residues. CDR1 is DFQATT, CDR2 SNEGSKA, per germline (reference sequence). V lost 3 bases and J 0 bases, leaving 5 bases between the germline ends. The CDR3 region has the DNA TGCAGTGCTAGGCTGGACCAAGAGACCCAGTACTTC. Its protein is CSARLDQETQYF.

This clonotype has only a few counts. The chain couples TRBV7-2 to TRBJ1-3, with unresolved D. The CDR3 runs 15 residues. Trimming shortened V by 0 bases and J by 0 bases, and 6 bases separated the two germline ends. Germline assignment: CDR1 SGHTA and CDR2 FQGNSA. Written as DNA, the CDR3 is TGTGCCAGCAGCTTAGCGGGGATCTCTGGAAACACCATATATTTT. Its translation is CASSLAGISGNTIYF. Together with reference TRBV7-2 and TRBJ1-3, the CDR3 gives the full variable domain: GAGVSQSPSNKVTEKGKDVELRCDPISGHTALYWYRQSLGQGLEFLIYFQGNSAPDKSGLPSDRFSAERTGGSVSTLTIQRTQQEDSAVYLCASSLAGISGNTIYFGEGSWLTVV.

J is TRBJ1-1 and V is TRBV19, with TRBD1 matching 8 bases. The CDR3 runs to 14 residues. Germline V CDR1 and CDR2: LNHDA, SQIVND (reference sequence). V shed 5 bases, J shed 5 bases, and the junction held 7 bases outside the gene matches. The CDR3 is CASSADRGGTEAFF. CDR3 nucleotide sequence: TGTGCCAGTAGTGCCGACAGGGGTGGGACTGAAGCTTTCTTT.

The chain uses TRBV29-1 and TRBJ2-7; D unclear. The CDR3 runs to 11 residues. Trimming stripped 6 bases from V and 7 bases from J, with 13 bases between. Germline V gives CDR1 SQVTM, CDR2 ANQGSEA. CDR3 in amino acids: CSVGELGEQYF. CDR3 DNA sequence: TGCAGCGTGGGCGAACTGGGTGAGCAGTACTTC.

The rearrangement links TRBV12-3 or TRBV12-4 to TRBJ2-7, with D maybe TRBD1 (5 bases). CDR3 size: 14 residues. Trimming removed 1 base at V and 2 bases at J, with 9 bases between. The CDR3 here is CASSLVDTPYEQYF. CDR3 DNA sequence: TGTGCCAGCAGTTTAGTGGACACCCCCTACGAGCAGTACTTC.

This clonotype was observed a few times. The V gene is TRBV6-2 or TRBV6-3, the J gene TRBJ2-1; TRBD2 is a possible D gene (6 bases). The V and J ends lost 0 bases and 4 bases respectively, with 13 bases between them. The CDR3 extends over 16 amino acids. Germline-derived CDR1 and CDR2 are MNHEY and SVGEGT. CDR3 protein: CASSYSRRESYNEQFF. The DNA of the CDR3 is TGTGCCAGCAGTTACTCGAGGAGGGAGTCGTACAATGAGCAGTTCTTC.

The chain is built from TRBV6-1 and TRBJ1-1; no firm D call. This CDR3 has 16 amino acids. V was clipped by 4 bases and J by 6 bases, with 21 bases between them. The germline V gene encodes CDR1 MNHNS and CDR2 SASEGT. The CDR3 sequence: CASSGSGDDHMPEAFF. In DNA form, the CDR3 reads TGTGCCAGCAGTGGATCTGGTGACGACCATATGCCTGAAGCTTTCTTT.

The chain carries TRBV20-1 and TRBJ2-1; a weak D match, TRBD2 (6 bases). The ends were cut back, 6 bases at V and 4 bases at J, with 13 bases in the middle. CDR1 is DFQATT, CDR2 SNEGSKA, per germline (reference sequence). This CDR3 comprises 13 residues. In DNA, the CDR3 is TGCAGTGCGAGGCGGGGTCCTTACAATGAGCAGTTCTTC. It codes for CSARRGPYNEQFF.

The CDR3 reads CAINAVPSSYNEQFF. The CDR3 bases are TGTGCCATCAATGCGGTACCGAGCTCCTACAATGAGCAGTTCTTC. The genes are TRBV10-3 and TRBJ2-1; no clear D gene. The V and J ends lost 7 bases and 0 bases respectively, with 13 bases between them. Germline V lookup: CDR1 ENHRY, CDR2 SYGVKD. This CDR3 is 15 amino acids long.

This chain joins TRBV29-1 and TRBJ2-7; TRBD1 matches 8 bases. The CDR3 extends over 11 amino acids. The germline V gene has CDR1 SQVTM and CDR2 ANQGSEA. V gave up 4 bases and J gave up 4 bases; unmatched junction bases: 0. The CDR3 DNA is TGCAGCGTTGGGGACAGGTACGAGCAGTACTTC. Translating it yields CSVGDRYEQYF.

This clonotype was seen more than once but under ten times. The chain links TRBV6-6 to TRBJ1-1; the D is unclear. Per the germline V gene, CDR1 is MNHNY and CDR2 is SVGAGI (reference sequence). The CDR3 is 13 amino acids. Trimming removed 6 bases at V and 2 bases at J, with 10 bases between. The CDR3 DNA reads TGTGCCAGCAGATTAGGACCCAACACTGAAGCTTTCTTT. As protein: CASRLGPNTEAFF.

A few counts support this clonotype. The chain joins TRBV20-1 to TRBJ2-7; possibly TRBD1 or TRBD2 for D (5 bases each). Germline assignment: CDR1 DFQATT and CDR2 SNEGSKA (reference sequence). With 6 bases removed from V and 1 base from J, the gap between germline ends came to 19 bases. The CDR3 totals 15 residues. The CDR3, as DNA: TGCAGTGCCTCCCTCTGGCGAGGGGAATCCTACGAGCAGTACTTC. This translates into CSASLWRGESYEQYF.

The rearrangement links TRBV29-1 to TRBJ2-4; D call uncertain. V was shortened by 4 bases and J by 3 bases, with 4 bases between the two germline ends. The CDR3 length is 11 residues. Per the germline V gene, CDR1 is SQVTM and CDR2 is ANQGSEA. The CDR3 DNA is TGCAGCGTTGGCAGCAAAAACATTCAGTACTTC. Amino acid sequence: CSVGSKNIQYF.

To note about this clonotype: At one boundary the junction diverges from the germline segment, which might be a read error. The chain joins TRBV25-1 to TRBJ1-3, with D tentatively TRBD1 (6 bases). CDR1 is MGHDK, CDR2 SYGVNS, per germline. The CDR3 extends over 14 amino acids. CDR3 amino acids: CSSSAHRLGGTIYF. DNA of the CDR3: TGTTCCAGCAGTGCCCACCGGTTAGGGGGCACCATATATTTT.